The present entry profiles one TCR beta chain with its context. Clones were read by immunoSEQ multiplex PCR, and TCRdb kept only the in-frame ones, dropping some. The data contain under 65,000 clones, around 90% of them singletons. The data originate from a study of T cell changes during pregnancy in multiple sclerosis. The sequence was obtained from a female donor in good health, enrolled as a control in a pregnancy study. Sequenced material: CD4+ T cells from peripheral blood mononuclear cells, taken after pregnancy.

In nucleotides, the CDR3 is TGCGCCAGCAGCTTACCTTCAGGGGGATACTATGGCTACACCTTC. It encodes CASSLPSGGYYGYTF. The chain uses TRBV5-1 and TRBJ1-2, with 7 positions matching TRBD1. Losses at the gene ends were 2 bases for V and 3 bases for J; bases not matched to a gene: 7. Germline CDR1 is SGHRS and CDR2 is YFSETQ. This CDR3 is built from 15 residues.